The source of this TCR beta chain is a study of T cells in Graves' hyperthyroidism and ophthalmopathy (dated by TCRdb to about 2019). Broadly, across the study: Peripheral blood samples were taken at initial diagnosis, before any treatment was given. The 75 to 100 discovery patients were randomly split 7:3 into training and test sets. TCR Vbeta CDR3 sequencing of 135 peripheral blood samples (approximately 44 ophthalmopathy, roughly 74 hyperthyroidism and roughly 17 progressor patients) is reported in the paper. After sampling, hyperthyroidism patients received methimazole starting at 30 mg daily, and ophthalmopathy patients received high-dose intravenous methylprednisolone. In roughly six Graves' hyperthyroidism patients, the study also compared T-cell repertoires from thyroid tissue with T-cell repertoires from blood. Whether ophthalmopathy could be predicted prospectively was tested in an independent validation cohort made up of 18 hyperthyroidism patients plus 17 patients who later progressed to ophthalmopathy. To identify distinguishing TCR V-J signatures, a discovery cohort of 95 to 100 patients was used, comprising under 45 with Graves' ophthalmopathy and roughly 60 with stable Graves' hyperthyroidism. Broad study findings and their caveats: In cross-validation, a model built on a 13 V-J signature told ophthalmopathy apart from stable hyperthyroidism with under 90% sensitivity and around 83% specificity, and in testing the same model reached 80%/75%. Sample size was not statistically predetermined, and investigators were not blinded to group allocation. Most expanded thyroid clonotypes (frequency above 0.001) were also found in blood, which suggests that blood repertoires may mirror thyroid immune responses. In validation, the model predicted progression to ophthalmopathy a median of approximately 6.6 months before onset, with about 70% sensitivity and roughly 72% specificity.

Stable Graves' hyperthyroidism was defined as no progression to ophthalmopathy during 18 months of follow-up. Hyperthyroidism patients were newly diagnosed, with disease duration under 2 months, and aged 18 to 65 years. Exclusion was applied to patients with uncontrolled infections, other autoimmune diseases, pregnancy or lactation. Diagnoses were established on the basis of clinical symptoms, serum thyroxine and TRAb, thyroid ultrasound, and orbital computed tomography. PBMCs were isolated from about 10 ml of fresh peripheral blood by Ficoll-Paque density gradient centrifugation. Total RNA was extracted with Trizol reagent, and quality was checked on an Agilent 2100 Bioanalyzer. This clonotype has more than one count but fewer than ten. Its target antigen remains unknown. Qualities for individual bases were not recorded, and no much larger clone is one base off. The TCR beta CDR3 regions were amplified from RNA transcripts. A first-round RT-PCR of the TCR CDR3 used the HTBI primer set with the Qiagen OneStep RT-PCR kit. A second multiplex PCR round built the libraries, followed by size selection and purification. Sequencing of the libraries was done on an Illumina HiSeq2000 using paired-end 100 bp reads. The study's processing was this. SOAPnuke was used to process the raw data, with reads discarded if the reads contained adapters or uncalled bases, had a mean Phred below 15, or lacked an exact constant-primer or identifier match. High-quality paired reads were merged using COPE v1.2.5, and each unique nucleotide sequence was defined as a clonotype. MiTCR v1.1 was used to align the clonotypes against IMGT TRBV, TRBD and TRBJ reference segments. Analysis was restricted to V-J combinations with a frequency above 0.0001, which covered about 99% of repertoires. The TCS score was defined as F50 (clonal expansion) divided by E x V (chaos), with BLOSUM62-based TCRdist calculated between CDR3 peptides within each V-J. Welch's t-statistics and random forest reduced just over 500 V-J features to 10 to 15, which were used in a naive Bayes classifier (R e1071). The public sequencing data were trimmed at Q25 with fastp and processed into clonotypes with MiXCR by TCRdb, which kept only in-frame beta chains. Every entry covers one CDR3 protein and lists the most common genes and DNA from its rows. Here the V and J calls rest on TCRdb's processing, not on the authors' analysis. This sample comprises a few hundred thousand distinct CDR3 sequences, approximately 14% of them detected only once. Of the sample, less than 15% is held by the ten largest clones.

The sequence was obtained from a woman aged 18 to 35 with Graves' hyperthyroidism. What was sequenced was blood.

The DNA is as follows: TGTGCCAGCAGCCAAGGACAGGGGAGGGGGACCAAAAACATTCAGTACTTC. The encoded protein is CASSQGQGRGTKNIQYF. In this chain, TRBV14 is recombined with TRBJ2-4; the D segment could be TRBD1, given 8 matching bases. In the germline V gene, CDR1 corresponds to SGHDN and CDR2 to FVKESK. V was cut back by 1 base and J by 2 bases, leaving a gap of 15 bases between them. The cysteine opens and the phenylalanine closes a CDR3 of 17 amino acids. CDR3 DNA is the only sequence kept; it has 51 bases, read in frame from the first base.